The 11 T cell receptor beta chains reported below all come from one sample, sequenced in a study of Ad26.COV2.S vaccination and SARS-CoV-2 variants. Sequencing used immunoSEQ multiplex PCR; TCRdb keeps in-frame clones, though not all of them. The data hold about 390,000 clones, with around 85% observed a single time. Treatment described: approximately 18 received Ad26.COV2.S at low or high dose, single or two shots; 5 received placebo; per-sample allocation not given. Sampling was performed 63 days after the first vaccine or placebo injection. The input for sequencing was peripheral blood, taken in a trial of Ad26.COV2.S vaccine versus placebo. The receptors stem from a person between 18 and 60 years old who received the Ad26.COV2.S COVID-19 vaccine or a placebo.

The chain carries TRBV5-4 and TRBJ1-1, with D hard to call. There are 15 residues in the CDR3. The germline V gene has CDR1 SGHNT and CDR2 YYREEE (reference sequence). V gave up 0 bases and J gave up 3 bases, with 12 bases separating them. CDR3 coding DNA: TGTGCCAGCAGCTTGGCGCCGAGGAGTTACACTGAAGCTTTCTTT. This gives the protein CASSLAPRSYTEAFF.

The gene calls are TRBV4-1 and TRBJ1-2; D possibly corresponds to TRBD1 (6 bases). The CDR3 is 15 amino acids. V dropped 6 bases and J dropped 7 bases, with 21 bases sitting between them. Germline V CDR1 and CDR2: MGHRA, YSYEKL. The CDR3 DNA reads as TGCGCCAGCAGGGTTGTCGGGGGCGCTGAATCTGGCTACACCTTC. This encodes CASRVVGGAESGYTF.

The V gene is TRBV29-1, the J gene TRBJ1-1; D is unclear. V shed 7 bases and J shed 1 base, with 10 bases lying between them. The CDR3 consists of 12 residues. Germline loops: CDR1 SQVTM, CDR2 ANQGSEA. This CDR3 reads CSASEGNTEAFF. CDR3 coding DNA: TGCAGCGCCTCCGAGGGGAACACTGAAGCTTTCTTT.

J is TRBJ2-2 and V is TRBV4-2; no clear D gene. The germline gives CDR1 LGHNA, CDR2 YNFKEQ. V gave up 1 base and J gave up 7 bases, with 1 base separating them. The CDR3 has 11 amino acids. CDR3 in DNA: TGTGCCAGCAGCCAAGGCGGGGAGCTGTTTTTT. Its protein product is CASSQGGELFF.

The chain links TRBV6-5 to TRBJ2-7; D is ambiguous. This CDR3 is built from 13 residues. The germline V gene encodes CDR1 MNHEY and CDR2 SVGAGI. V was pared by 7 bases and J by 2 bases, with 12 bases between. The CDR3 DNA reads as TGTGCCAGCATCCAGGCCGTACCCTACGAGCAGTACTTC. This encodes CASIQAVPYEQYF.

The CDR3 nucleotides are TGTGCCAGTAGCTGGACAATATTCCAGCCCCAGCATTTT. Translated, it gives CASSWTIFQPQHF. The chain joins TRBV19 to TRBJ1-5, with a weak D call TRBD1 (5 bases). The germline V gene has CDR1 LNHDA and CDR2 SQIVND (reference sequence). The CDR3 length is 13 residues. With 6 bases removed from V and 7 bases from J, the gap between germline ends came to 13 bases.

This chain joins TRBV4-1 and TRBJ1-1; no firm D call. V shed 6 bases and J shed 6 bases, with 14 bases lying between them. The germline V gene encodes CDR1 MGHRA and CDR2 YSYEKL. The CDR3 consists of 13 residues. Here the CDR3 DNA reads TGCGCCAGCAGACCCACTGAGGCCCCTGAAGCTTTCTTT. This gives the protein CASRPTEAPEAFF.

This CDR3 reads CASSVVAGSSYNEQFF. In DNA form, the CDR3 reads TGCGCCAGCAGCGTAGTAGCGGGTAGCTCCTACAATGAGCAGTTCTTC. The gene calls are TRBV5-1 and TRBJ2-1; 7 bases line up with TRBD2. The CDR3 consists of 16 residues. The ends lost 4 bases at V and 0 bases at J; junction bases unmatched: 7. Germline V gene lookup returns CDR1 SGHRS and CDR2 YFSETQ. Full variable domain (outside the CDR3, taken from reference TRBV5-1 and TRBJ2-1): KAGVTQTPRYLIKTRGQQVTLSCSPISGHRSVSWYQQTPGQGLQFLFEYFSETQRNKGNFPGRFSGRQFSNSRSEMNVSTLELGDSALYLCASSVVAGSSYNEQFFGPGTRLTVL.

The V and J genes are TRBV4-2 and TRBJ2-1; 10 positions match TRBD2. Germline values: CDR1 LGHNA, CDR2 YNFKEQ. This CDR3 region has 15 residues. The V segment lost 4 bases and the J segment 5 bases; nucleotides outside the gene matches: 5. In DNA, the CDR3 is TGTGCCAGCAGCCCGCTAGCGGGGGCCCACAATGAGCAGTTCTTC. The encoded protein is CASSPLAGAHNEQFF.

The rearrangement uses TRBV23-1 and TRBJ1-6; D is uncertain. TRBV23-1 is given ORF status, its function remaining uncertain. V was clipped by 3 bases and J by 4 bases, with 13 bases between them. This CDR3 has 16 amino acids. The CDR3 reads CASSQGWWAYNSPLHF. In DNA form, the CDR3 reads TGCGCCAGCAGTCAGGGGTGGTGGGCTTATAATTCACCCCTCCACTTT.

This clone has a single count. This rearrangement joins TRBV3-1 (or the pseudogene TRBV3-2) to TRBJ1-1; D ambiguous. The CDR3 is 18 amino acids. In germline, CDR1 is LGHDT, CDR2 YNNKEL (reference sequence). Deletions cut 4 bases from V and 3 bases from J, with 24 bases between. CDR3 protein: CASSPGWATIEVDTEAFF. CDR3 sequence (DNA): TGTGCCAGCAGCCCGGGATGGGCGACAATCGAGGTAGACACTGAAGCTTTCTTT.